This T cell receptor beta chain came from a study of cytomegalovirus exposure and HLA in healthy donors. Whole-study context: Within the Caucasian-associated ancestry cluster were roughly 81% of the 300 to 450 genotyped donors.

Notes on this clone: Its antigen remains unknown.

This PCR relied on a set of 60 Vbeta primers and 13 Jbeta primers. This table comes from immunoSEQ multiplex PCR, and its TCRdb copy is limited to in-frame clones, with some not included. The table has around 190,000 clones, roughly 85% seen once. This CDR3 contains 14 residues. Germline lookup yields CDR1 SGHRS and CDR2 YFSETQ. V was shortened by 0 bases and J by 6 bases, with 12 bases between the two germline ends. Whole-study findings and limits: In a later analysis, at a false discovery rate of 0.05, about 15,000 TCR beta sequences were associated with HLA alleles. Cytomegalovirus association was assigned to approximately 180 TCR beta chains.

The source of this sequence is a woman in her fifties or sixties in good health and CMV-seronegative. The V call is TRBV5-1, the J call TRBJ1-1; D is unresolved. Sample: PBMCs. The chain's CDR3 is CASSLAGGYAEAFF. The CDR3 region has the DNA TGCGCCAGCAGCTTGGCGGGTGGATACGCTGAAGCTTTCTTT.